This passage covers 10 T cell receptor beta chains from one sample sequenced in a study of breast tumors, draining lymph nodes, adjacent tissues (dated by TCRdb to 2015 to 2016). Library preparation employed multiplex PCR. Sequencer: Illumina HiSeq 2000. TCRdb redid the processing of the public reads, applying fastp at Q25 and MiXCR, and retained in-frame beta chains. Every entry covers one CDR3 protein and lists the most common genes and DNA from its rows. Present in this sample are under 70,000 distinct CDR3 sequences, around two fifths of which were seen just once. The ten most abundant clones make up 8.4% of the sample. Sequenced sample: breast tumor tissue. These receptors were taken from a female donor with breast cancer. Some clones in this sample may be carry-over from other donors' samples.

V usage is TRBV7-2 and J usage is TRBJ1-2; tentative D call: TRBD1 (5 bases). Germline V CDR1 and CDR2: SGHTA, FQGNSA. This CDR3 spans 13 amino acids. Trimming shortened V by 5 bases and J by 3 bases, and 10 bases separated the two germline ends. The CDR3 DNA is TGTGCCAGCAGCCCCGGGGCCTACTATGGCTACACCTTC. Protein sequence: CASSPGAYYGYTF.

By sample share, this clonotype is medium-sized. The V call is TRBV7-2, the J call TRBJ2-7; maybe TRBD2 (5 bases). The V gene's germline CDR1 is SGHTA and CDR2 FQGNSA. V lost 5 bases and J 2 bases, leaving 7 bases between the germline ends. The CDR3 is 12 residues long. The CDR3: CASSPGAYEQYF. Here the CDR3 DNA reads TGTGCCAGCAGCCCCGGGGCCTACGAGCAGTACTTC. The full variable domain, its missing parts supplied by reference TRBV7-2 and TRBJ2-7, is GAGVSQSPSNKVTEKGKDVELRCDPISGHTALYWYRQSLGQGLEFLIYFQGNSAPDKSGLPSDRFSAERTGGSVSTLTIQRTQQEDSAVYLCASSPGAYEQYFGPGTRLTVT.

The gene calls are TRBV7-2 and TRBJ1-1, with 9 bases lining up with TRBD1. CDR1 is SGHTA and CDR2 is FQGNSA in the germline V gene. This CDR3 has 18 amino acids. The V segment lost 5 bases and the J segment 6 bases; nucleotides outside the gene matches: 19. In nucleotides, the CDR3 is TGTGCCAGCAGCCCCCGGGGGACAGGGTTTATTGGATTGTCTGAAGCTTTCTTT. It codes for CASSPRGTGFIGLSEAFF.

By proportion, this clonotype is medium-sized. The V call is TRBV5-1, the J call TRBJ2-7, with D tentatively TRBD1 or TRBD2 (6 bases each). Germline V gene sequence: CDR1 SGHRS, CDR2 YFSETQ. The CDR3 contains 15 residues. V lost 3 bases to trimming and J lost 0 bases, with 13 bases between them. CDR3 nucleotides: TGCGCCAGCAGCTCCGCGGGACATAGCTCCTACGAGCAGTACTTC. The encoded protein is CASSSAGHSSYEQYF.

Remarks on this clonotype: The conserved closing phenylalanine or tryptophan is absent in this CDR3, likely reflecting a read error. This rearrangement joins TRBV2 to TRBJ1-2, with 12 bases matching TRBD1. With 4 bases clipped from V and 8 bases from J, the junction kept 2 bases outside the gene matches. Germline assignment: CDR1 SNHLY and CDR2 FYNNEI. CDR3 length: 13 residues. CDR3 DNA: TGTGCCAGCAGTGGCGGGACAGGGGGCGGCTACACCCTC. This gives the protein CASSGGTGGGYTL.

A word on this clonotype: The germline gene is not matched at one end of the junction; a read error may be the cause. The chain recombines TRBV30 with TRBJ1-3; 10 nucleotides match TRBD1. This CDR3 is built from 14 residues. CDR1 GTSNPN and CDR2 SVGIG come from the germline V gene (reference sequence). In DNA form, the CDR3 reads TGTGCCTGGAGTCGGGGGACAGGGGCCAACACCTTATATTTT. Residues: CAWSRGTGANTLYF.

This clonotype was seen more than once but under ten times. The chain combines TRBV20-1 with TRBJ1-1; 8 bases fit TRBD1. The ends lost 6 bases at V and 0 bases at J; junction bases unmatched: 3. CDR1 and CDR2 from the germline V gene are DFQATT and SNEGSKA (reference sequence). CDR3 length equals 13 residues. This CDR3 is CSATTGVNTEAFF. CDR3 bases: TGCAGTGCCACGACAGGGGTGAACACTGAAGCTTTCTTT.

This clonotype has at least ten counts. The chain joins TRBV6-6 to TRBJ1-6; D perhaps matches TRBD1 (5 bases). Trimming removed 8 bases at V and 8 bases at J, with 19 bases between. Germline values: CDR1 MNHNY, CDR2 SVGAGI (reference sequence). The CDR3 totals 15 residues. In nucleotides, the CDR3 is TGTGCCAGCCTACGGAGGGGCGGTTTGGATTCACCCCTCCACTTT. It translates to CASLRRGGLDSPLHF.

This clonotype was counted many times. The CDR3 loop reads CASSVAQGGDTQYF. CDR3 sequence (DNA): TGTGCCAGCAGCGTAGCCCAGGGGGGGGATACGCAGTATTTT. This chain connects TRBV9 to TRBJ2-3; either TRBD1 or TRBD2 may fit D (7 bases each). V lost 0 bases and J lost 6, with 11 bases in between. Germline lookup yields CDR1 SGDLS and CDR2 YYNGEE. CDR3 length equals 14 residues.

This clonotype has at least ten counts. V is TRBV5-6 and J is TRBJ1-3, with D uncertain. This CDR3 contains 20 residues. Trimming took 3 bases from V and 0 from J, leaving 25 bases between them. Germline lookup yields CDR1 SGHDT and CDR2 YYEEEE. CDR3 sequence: CASSSTGRRAPTFSGNTIYF. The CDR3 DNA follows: TGTGCCAGCAGCTCAACCGGCAGGAGGGCGCCGACGTTCTCTGGAAACACCATATATTTT.